Listed below are T cell receptor beta chains from one sample, sequenced in a study of regulatory T cells in long-lasting Graves disease. In TCRdb, the multiplex PCR reads were re-called with MiXCR into one record per CDR3 protein. The data show about half a million distinct CDR3 sequences, about 12% seen once. The same data also contributed to another study, on T cells in Graves' hyperthyroidism and ophthalmopathy.

The material sequenced was peripheral blood mononuclear cells (PBMCs), taken at new diagnosis, from a patient treated with antithyroid drugs. The source of these receptors is a woman aged 25 to 39 with Graves disease. Both conserved end residues are part of each CDR3. A D gene is named only where the DNA matches it firmly. The size entry is marked missing in some rows and otherwise reads once, few, many or a size class.

d_gene,abundance,v_gene,j_gene,CDR3aa,CDR3nt
NA,NA,TRBV28,TRBJ2-1,CASSLLEGRVHGNEQFF,TGTGCCAGCAGTTTATTGGAGGGCCGAGTTCACGGGAATGAGCAGTTCTTC
TRBD1,many,TRBV24-1,TRBJ1-5,CATSDGGRGFNQPQHF,TGTGCCACCAGTGATGGGGGCAGGGGGTTCAATCAGCCCCAGCATTTT
NA,many,TRBV6-1,TRBJ1-5,CATAKSALGGLPQHF,TGTGCCACCGCTAAGAGCGCCCTAGGAGGGTTGCCCCAGCATTTT
NA,many,TRBV7-2,TRBJ2-1,CASGKSYNEQFF,TGTGCCAGCGGTAAATCTTACAATGAGCAGTTCTTC
TRBD2,many,TRBV20-1,TRBJ2-1,CSARDPIAGHNEQFF,TGCAGTGCTAGAGATCCAATAGCGGGGCACAATGAGCAGTTCTTC
NA,many,TRBV7-2,TRBJ2-1,CASSLGAWGGEQFF,TGTGCCAGCAGCTTAGGGGCGTGGGGTGGTGAGCAGTTCTTC
TRBD2,many,TRBV3-1,TRBJ2-3,CASSALKRGYTDTQYF,TGTGCCAGCAGTGCCTTGAAGCGGGGATACACAGATACGCAGTATTTT
TRBD2,many,TRBV9,TRBJ2-2,CASSVEGLAGAGGELFF,TGTGCCAGCAGCGTAGAGGGACTAGCGGGAGCGGGCGGGGAGCTGTTTTTT
NA,NA,TRBV10-1,TRBJ1-5,CASSESPTQPQHF,TGCGCCAGCAGTGAGTCGCCAACTCAGCCCCAGCATTTT
TRBD1,many,TRBV6-2/TRBV6-3,TRBJ2-7,CASRSLRTGGHEQYF,TGTGCCAGCAGGTCGTTGAGGACAGGGGGCCACGAGCAGTACTTC
TRBD1,many,TRBV11-2,TRBJ1-1,CASSGQLNTEAFF,TGTGCCAGCTCGGGACAGCTGAACACTGAAGCTTTCTTT
NA,NA,TRBV27,TRBJ2-5,CASGVRETQYF,TGTGCCAGCGGGGTTCGAGAGACCCAGTACTTC
TRBD2,many,TRBV19,TRBJ2-1,CASSPRTGTSGFNEQFF,TGTGCCAGTAGTCCTAGGACCGGGACTAGCGGGTTCAATGAGCAGTTCTTC
TRBD2,NA,TRBV12-3/TRBV12-4,TRBJ2-7,CASTLYRLAGGGEQYF,TGTGCCAGCACCCTATATAGACTAGCGGGAGGGGGTGAGCAGTACTTC
NA,many,TRBV3-1,TRBJ1-1,CASSQVGTLNTEAFF,TGTGCCAGCAGCCAAGTAGGGACACTTAACACTGAAGCTTTCTTT
TRBD1,many,TRBV3-1,TRBJ1-1,CASSYSGQGNTEAFF,TGTGCCAGCAGCTACTCGGGACAGGGGAACACTGAAGCTTTCTTT
TRBD1,few,TRBV30,TRBJ1-2,CAWSVQGRAEYGYTF,TGTGCCTGGAGTGTACAGGGGAGGGCGGAATATGGCTACACCTTC
TRBD2,NA,TRBV20-1,TRBJ2-7,CSAQGLAGTYEQYF,TGCAGTGCTCAAGGACTAGCGGGCACATACGAGCAGTACTTC
NA,NA,TRBV4-1,TRBJ2-7,CASSQVASAYEQYF,TGCGCCAGCAGCCAAGTGGCGTCCGCCTACGAGCAGTACTTC
NA,many,TRBV3-1,TRBJ1-6,CASSLIRGESPLHF,TGTGCCAGCAGCCTCATCAGGGGTGAGTCACCCCTCCACTTT
NA,NA,TRBV7-9,TRBJ2-2,CASSYSGTIDGELFF,TGTGCCAGCAGCTATTCCGGGACAATAGACGGGGAGCTGTTTTTT
TRBD2,many,TRBV27,TRBJ2-3,CASSLSGLDGDTQYF,TGTGCCAGCAGTTTATCCGGACTAGACGGGGATACGCAGTATTTT
NA,NA,TRBV20-1,TRBJ2-1,CSARVTGSSYNEQFF,TGCAGTGCTAGAGTAACCGGGAGCTCCTACAATGAGCAGTTCTTC
NA,many,TRBV12-3/TRBV12-4,TRBJ2-7,CASSLMGFEQYF,TGTGCCAGCAGTTTAATGGGTTTCGAGCAGTACTTC
NA,many,TRBV27,TRBJ1-5,CASRISAGSNQPQHF,TGTGCCAGCAGGATCTCGGCAGGTAGCAATCAGCCCCAGCATTTT
TRBD2,few,TRBV18,TRBJ2-3,CASSPSRGRASDTQYF,TGTGCCAGCTCACCATCGCGAGGGAGGGCCTCAGATACGCAGTATTTT
TRBD1,few,TRBV6-1,TRBJ2-3,CASSDSRGRGDTQYF,TGTGCCAGCAGTGATTCCAGGGGGCGCGGAGATACGCAGTATTTT
TRBD1,NA,TRBV11-2,TRBJ2-2,CASSLRMGQGTGELFF,TGTGCCAGCAGCTTAAGAATGGGACAGGGAACCGGGGAGCTGTTTTTT
TRBD2,few,TRBV28,TRBJ2-1,CASRLAGEFEQFF,TGTGCCAGCAGACTAGCGGGAGAGTTTGAGCAGTTCTTC
TRBD1,many,TRBV7-9,TRBJ2-7,CASSSHGTGTYEQYF,TGTGCCAGCAGCTCGCATGGGACAGGGACTTACGAGCAGTACTTC
TRBD2,many,TRBV30,TRBJ2-5,CAWSETSGRFQETQYF,TGTGCCTGGAGCGAGACTAGCGGGAGGTTCCAAGAGACCCAGTACTTC
TRBD1,many,TRBV3-1,TRBJ2-4,CASSHAPGTGSNF,TGTGCCAGCAGCCATGCCCCCGGGACAGGGAGCAACTTC
NA,NA,TRBV6-1,TRBJ2-7,CASTQADPGSEQYF,TGTGCCAGCACCCAAGCCGACCCAGGGAGCGAGCAGTACTTC
TRBD1,many,TRBV19,TRBJ1-4,CASRDRATNEKLFF,TGTGCCAGCCGCGACAGGGCAACTAATGAAAAACTGTTTTTT
NA,many,TRBV30,TRBJ2-7,CAWTVKQGGSYEQYF,TGTGCCTGGACCGTAAAACAAGGGGGATCCTACGAGCAGTACTTC
NA,NA,TRBV7-3,TRBJ2-7,CASSLTPFESYEQYF,TGTGCCAGCAGCCTAACCCCATTTGAGTCCTACGAGCAGTACTTC
TRBD2,many,TRBV12-3/TRBV12-4,TRBJ2-5,CASSRVLGTSGGQETQYF,TGTGCCAGCAGCCGCGTCCTCGGGACTAGCGGGGGCCAAGAGACCCAGTACTTC
TRBD2,NA,TRBV20-1,TRBJ2-2,CSASSIGGAYTTGELFF,TGCAGTGCTAGTAGTATCGGGGGGGCATACACAACCGGGGAGCTGTTTTTT
NA,NA,TRBV12-3/TRBV12-4,TRBJ1-2,CASSPDSALESTF,TGTGCCAGCAGCCCAGACAGCGCCCTCGAATCTACCTTC
TRBD1,many,TRBV15,TRBJ2-3,CATSRDLRDRDTQYF,TGTGCCACCAGCAGAGATCTTAGGGACAGGGATACGCAGTATTTT
NA,many,TRBV6-1,TRBJ1-5,CASSELHDQPQHF,TGTGCCAGCAGTGAATTGCATGATCAGCCCCAGCATTTT
NA,NA,TRBV6-1,TRBJ1-2,CASSRVGRSYTF,TGTGCCAGCAGCAGGGTGGGCCGGTCCTACACCTTC
NA,many,TRBV24-1,TRBJ1-5,CATSDAGSGPQHF,TGTGCCACCAGTGACGCGGGTTCTGGGCCCCAGCATTTT
NA,few,TRBV4-2,TRBJ2-1,CASSQDRWRGSYNEQFF,TGTGCCAGCAGCCAAGATCGTTGGCGGGGCTCCTACAATGAGCAGTTCTTC
NA,NA,TRBV28,TRBJ2-7,CAGGSSLEQYF,TGTGCCGGCGGCTCCTCCCTCGAGCAGTACTTC